This T cell receptor beta chain was sequenced for a study of post-analysis software for immune sequencing data (dated by TCRdb to 2013 to 2016). For context, the study as a whole: The recorded disease courses included relapsing-remitting, secondary progressive and progressive-relapsing multiple sclerosis, and some patients had no subtype annotation. Patient repertoires were compared against over ten previously published healthy control repertoires from donors aged about 6 to 25 years. A subset of samples was prepared in parallel using single-end sample barcoding, then pooled and co-amplified after Illumina adapter ligation. General conclusions and limits of the study: Normalized Chao1 diversity was significantly lower in multiple sclerosis patients than controls, suggesting substantial peripheral T-cell clonal expansion. Four or five TRBV segments, including TRBV5-6, TRBV5-1 and TRBV20-1, were significantly more frequent in patients than controls. The multiple sclerosis patient group was slightly younger than the control group. Direct clustering with F measure showed strong co-clustering of samples prepared in the same batch, prompting a batch-effect correction.

Counted from cysteine to phenylalanine, this CDR3 has 16 amino acids. Only the CDR3 DNA stays, 48 bases, in frame from base 1. The germline V gene yields SGHVS for CDR1 and FQNEAQ for CDR2. The library was prepared using PCR. Sequenced using an Illumina HiSeq 2500. Unique molecular identifiers were incorporated into TCR beta cDNA libraries to reduce PCR and sequencing biases. Per 1 to 10 million input T cells, around 500,000 cDNA molecules were obtained, such that each molecule approximated one T cell. The patient libraries were prepared and sequenced using the same protocol as the earlier healthy control dataset. Samples belonging to the same batch were prepared together, multiplexed and sequenced on a shared HiSeq lane. In the original analysis: MIGEC handled the raw barcoded reads, throwing out single-read molecular identifier groups before consensus assembly and CDR3 extraction. Clonotype tables were post-analysed with VDJtools, and diversity was normalized by down-sampling all datasets to the smallest sample size. Repertoire overlap clustering matched CDR3 amino acid but not nucleotide sequences to correct batch-related cross-sample contamination. TCRdb passed the public sequencing reads through fastp at Q25 and MiXCR, retaining productive beta sequences. Identical CDR3 proteins give one entry, which carries the most common genes and DNA. The V and J calls here are based on TCRdb, not the publication. Within this sample are about 620,000 distinct CDR3 sequences, with roughly 47% of them counted one time only. The ten largest clonotypes hold 1.5% to 2% of the sample.

To demonstrate the VDJtools post-analysis software, TCR beta repertoires were profiled from the peripheral blood of about 13 young patients with multiple sclerosis. The multiple sclerosis patients were children and adolescents ranging in age from roughly 6 to 15 years. Comment on this clonotype: Its antigen remains undetermined. The junction departs from germline at one end; a sequencing error may be responsible.

Recombination connected TRBV7-8 to TRBJ1-4; TRBD1 is perhaps the D gene, given 5 matching bases. The receptor comes from a girl aged 5 to 17 with multiple sclerosis. Sequencing was carried out using blood. At the DNA level, the sequence is TGTGCCAGCAGCTTAGCGCGTTTCGGGACTAATGAAAAGCTGTTTTTT. The resulting protein is CASSLARFGTNEKLFF.